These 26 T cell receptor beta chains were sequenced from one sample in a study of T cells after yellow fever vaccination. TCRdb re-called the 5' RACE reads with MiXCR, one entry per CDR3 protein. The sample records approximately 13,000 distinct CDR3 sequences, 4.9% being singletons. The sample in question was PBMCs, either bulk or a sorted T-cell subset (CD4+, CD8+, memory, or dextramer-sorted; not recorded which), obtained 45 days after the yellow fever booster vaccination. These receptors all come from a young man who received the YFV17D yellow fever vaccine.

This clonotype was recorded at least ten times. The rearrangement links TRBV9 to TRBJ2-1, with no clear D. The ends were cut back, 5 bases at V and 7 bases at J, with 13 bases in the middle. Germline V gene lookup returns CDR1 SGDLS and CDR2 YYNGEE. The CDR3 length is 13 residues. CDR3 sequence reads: CASSHSHWNEQFF. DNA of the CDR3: TGTGCCAGCAGTCACTCTCACTGGAATGAGCAGTTCTTC.

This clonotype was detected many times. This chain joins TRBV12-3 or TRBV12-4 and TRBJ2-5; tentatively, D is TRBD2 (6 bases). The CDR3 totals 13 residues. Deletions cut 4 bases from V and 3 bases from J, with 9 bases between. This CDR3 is CASSSLAEETQYF. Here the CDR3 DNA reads TGTGCCAGCAGTTCACTAGCTGAAGAGACCCAGTACTTC.

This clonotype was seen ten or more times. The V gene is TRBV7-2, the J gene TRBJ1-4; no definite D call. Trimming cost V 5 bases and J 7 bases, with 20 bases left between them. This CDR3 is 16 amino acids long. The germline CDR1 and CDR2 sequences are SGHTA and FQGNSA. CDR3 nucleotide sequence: TGTGCCAGCAGCCCCACCGGGCCCATGGGCGGTGAAAAACTGTTTTTT. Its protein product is CASSPTGPMGGEKLFF.

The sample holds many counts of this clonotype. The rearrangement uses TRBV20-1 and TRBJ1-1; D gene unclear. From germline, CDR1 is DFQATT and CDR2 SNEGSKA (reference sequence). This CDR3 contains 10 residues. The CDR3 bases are TGCAGGACAAAGGGCACTGAAGCTTTCTTT. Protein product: CRTKGTEAFF.

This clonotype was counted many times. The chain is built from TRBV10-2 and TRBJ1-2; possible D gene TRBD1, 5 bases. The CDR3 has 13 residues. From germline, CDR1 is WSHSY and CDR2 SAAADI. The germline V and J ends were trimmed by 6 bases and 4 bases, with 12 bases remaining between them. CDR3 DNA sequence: TGCGCCAGCAGCGGAGGGGTGGTCTATGGCTACACCTTC. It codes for CASSGGVVYGYTF.

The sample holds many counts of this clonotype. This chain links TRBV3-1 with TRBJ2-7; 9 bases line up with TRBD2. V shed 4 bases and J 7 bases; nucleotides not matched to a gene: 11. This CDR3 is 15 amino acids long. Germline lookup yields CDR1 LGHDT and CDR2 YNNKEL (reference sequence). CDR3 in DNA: TGTGCCAGCAGCCCATTGGCTAGCGGGGCTCAGGAGCAGTACTTC. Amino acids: CASSPLASGAQEQYF.

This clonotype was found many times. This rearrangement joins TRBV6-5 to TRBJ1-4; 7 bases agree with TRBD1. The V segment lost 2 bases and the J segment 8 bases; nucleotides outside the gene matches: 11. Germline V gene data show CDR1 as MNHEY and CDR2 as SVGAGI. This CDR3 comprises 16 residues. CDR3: CASSYTQTGVQEKLFF. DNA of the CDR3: TGTGCCAGCAGTTACACCCAAACAGGGGTACAAGAAAAACTGTTTTTT.

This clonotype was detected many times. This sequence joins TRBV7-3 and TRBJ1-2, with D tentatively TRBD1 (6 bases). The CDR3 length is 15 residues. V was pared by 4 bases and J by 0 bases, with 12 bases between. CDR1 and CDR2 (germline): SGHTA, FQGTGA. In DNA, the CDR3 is TGTGCCAGCAGCTACCCGGACAGACCTAACTATGGCTACACCTTC. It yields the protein CASSYPDRPNYGYTF.

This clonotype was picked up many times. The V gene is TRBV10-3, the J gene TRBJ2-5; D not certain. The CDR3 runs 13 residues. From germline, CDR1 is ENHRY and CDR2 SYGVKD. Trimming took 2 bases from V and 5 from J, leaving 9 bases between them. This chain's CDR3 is CAISEPVSETQYF. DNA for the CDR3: TGTGCCATCAGTGAGCCCGTTAGCGAGACCCAGTACTTC.

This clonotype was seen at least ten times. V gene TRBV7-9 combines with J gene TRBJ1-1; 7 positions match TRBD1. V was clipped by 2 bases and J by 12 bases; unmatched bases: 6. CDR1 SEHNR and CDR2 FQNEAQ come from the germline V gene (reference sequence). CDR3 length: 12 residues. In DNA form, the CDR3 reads TGTGCCAGCAGCTTAATGGTGACAGGGACTTTCTTT. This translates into CASSLMVTGTFF.

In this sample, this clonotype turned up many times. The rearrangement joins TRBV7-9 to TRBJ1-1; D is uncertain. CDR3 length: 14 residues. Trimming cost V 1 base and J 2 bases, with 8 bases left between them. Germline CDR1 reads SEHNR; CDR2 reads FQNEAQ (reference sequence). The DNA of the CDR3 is TGTGCCAGCAGCTTAGGCGGATACAACACTGAAGCTTTCTTT. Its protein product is CASSLGGYNTEAFF.

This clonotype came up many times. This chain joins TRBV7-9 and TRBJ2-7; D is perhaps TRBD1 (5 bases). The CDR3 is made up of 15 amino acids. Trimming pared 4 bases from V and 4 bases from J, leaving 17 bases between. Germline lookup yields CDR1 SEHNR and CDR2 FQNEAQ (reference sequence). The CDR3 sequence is CASSSPSRGGYEQYF. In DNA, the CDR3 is TGTGCCAGCAGCTCACCCTCAAGGGGTGGGTACGAGCAGTACTTC.

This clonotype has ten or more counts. The CDR3 is CASKAGEDTQYF. CDR3 coding DNA: TGTGCCAGCAAAGCGGGAGAAGATACGCAGTATTTT. V gene TRBV12-3 or TRBV12-4 combines with J gene TRBJ2-3; TRBD2 matches 8 bases. Trimming cost V 7 bases and J 5 bases; bases outside gene matches: 2. The CDR3 runs 12 residues.

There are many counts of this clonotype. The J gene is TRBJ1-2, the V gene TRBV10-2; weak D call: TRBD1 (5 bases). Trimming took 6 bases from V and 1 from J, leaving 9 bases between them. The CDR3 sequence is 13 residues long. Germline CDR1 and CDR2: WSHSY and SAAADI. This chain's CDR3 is CASRTESNYGYTF. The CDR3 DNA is TGCGCCAGCAGGACAGAAAGTAACTATGGCTACACCTTC.

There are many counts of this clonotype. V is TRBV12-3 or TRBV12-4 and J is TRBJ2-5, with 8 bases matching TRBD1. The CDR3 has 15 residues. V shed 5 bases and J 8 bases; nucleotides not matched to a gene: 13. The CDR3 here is CASSRQDRGVGTQYF. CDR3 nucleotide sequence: TGTGCCAGCAGTCGGCAAGACAGGGGAGTAGGAACCCAGTACTTC.

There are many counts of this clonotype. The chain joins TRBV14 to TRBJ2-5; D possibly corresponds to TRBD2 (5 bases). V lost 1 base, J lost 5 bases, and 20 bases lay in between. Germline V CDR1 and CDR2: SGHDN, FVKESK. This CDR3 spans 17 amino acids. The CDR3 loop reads CASSQGGLVGFRETQYF. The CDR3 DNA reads TGTGCCAGCAGCCAAGGAGGGCTGGTGGGTTTTCGGGAGACCCAGTACTTC. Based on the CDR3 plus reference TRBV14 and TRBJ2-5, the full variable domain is EAGVTQFPSHSVIEKGQTVTLRCDPISGHDNLYWYRRVMGKEIKFLLHFVKESKQDESGMPNNRFLAERTGGTYSTLKVQPAELEDSGVYFCASSQGGLVGFRETQYFGPGTRLLVL.

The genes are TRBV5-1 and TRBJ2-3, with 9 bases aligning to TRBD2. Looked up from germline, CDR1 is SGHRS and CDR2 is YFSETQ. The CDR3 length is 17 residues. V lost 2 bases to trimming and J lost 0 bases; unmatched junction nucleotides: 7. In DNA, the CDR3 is TGCGCCAGCAGCTTCATTAGCGGGAGCAGTAGCACAGATACGCAGTATTTT. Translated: CASSFISGSSSTDTQYF.

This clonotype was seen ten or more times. CDR3: CASSRASGNSYEQYF. The CDR3 nucleotides read TGCGCCAGCAGCCGCGCTAGCGGAAATTCCTACGAGCAGTACTTC. The chain couples TRBV4-3 to TRBJ2-7; 7 positions agree with TRBD2. V shed 4 bases and J 1 base; nucleotides not matched to a gene: 7. The CDR3 is 15 amino acids. The V gene's germline CDR1 is LGHNA and CDR2 YSLEER.

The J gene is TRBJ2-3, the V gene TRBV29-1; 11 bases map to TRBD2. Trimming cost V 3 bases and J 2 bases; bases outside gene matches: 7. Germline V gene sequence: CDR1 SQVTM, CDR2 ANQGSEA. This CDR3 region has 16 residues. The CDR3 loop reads CSVEGLAEQITDTQYF. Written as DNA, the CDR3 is TGCAGCGTTGAGGGACTAGCGGAACAAATCACAGATACGCAGTATTTT.

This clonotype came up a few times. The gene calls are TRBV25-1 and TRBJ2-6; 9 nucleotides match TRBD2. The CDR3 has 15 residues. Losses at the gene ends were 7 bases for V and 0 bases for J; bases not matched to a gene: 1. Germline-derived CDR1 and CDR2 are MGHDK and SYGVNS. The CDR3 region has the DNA TGTGCCAGCAAAGCGGGGGGCTCTGGGGCCAACGTCCTGACTTTC. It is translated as CASKAGGSGANVLTF.

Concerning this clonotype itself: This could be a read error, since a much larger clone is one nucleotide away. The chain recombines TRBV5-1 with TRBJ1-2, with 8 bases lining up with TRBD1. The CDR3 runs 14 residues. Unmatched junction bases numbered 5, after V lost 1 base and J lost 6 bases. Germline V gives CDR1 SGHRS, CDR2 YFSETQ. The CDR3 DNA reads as TGCGCCAGCAGCTTGTTGGACAGGGTCCATGGCTACACCTTC. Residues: CASSLLDRVHGYTF.

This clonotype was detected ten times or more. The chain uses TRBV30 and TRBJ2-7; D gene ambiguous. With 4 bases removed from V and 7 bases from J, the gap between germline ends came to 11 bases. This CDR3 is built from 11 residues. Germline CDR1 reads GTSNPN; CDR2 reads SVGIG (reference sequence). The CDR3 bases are TGTGCCTGGACCACGATGGATGAGCAGTACTTC. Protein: CAWTTMDEQYF.

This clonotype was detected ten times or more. DNA of the CDR3: TGTGCCAGCAGCATTAGCGGGAGTGCGGATACGCAGTATTTT. Residues: CASSISGSADTQYF. The chain recombines TRBV7-8 with TRBJ2-3; 9 nucleotides match TRBD2. Germline V lookup: CDR1 SGHVS, CDR2 FQNEAQ. The trim removed 5 bases at V and 6 bases at J, leaving 6 bases unmatched. This CDR3 has 14 amino acids.

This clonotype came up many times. Written as DNA, the CDR3 is TGTGCCAGCAGTTTTGGTCCTGGGGGCACAGATACGCAGTATTTT. Its translation: CASSFGPGGTDTQYF. V usage is TRBV12-3 or TRBV12-4 and J usage is TRBJ2-3, with D unclear. The CDR3 loop spans 15 amino acids. V lost 3 bases to trimming and J lost 1 base, with 11 bases between them.

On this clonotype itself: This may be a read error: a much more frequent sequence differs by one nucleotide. Written as DNA, the CDR3 is TGTGCCAGCAGGTCTCTGGTTACGACAGAGACCCAGTACTTC. Residues: CASRSLVTTETQYF. The J gene is TRBJ2-5, the V gene TRBV2; no clear D gene. CDR3 length: 14 amino acids. V lost 6 bases and J 4 bases, leaving 15 bases between the germline ends. Germline-derived CDR1 and CDR2 are SNHLY and FYNNEI.

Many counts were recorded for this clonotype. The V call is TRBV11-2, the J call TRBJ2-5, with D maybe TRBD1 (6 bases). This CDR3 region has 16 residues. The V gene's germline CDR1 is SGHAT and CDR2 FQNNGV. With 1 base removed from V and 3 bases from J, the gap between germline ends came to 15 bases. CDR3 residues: CASSLVYGDTEETQYF. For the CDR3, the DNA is TGTGCCAGCAGCTTAGTTTACGGGGACACAGAAGAGACCCAGTACTTC.